This TCR beta chain comes out of a study of CD8 T cells in ankylosing spondylitis. General observations from the study: In ankylosing spondylitis patients, matched synovial fluid reportedly showed significant enrichment of disease-linked clones.

On this clonotype itself: Its antigen remains unidentified.

The CDR3 covers 16 residues. V shed 1 base and J 5 bases; nucleotides not matched to a gene: 6. Germline V gene lookup returns CDR1 LNHDA and CDR2 SQIVND (reference sequence). Preparation of TCR beta libraries was done by quantitative 5'-RACE with molecular barcodes. TCRdb processed the 5' RACE reads anew with MiXCR; each CDR3 protein has one entry. The table includes 300,000 to 350,000 distinct CDR3 sequences, around 20% detected once. The source is a female donor with ankylosing spondylitis or in good health (not recorded which). Sequenced material: blood, either unsorted or a sorted T cell fraction (not recorded which). This chain links TRBV19 with TRBJ2-1; 9 nucleotides match TRBD1. Written as DNA, the CDR3 is TGTGCCAGTAGTATAGCGGGGACAGGGAAGGACAATGAGCAGTTCTTC. Translation gives CASSIAGTGKDNEQFF.